The following is a TCR beta chain sequence with its context. The table came from immunoSEQ multiplex PCR; TCRdb's copy has only in-frame clones and leaves some out. The table lists roughly 2.4 million clones, more than 90% of them singletons. This CDR3 has 12 residues. Germline V CDR1 and CDR2: MNHNS, SASEGT. The V gene lost 6 bases and the J gene lost 6 bases, with 9 bases spanning the gap. The sample is drawn from a study of shared clonotypes between healthy human individuals. The sample consisted of naive CD4+ T cells sorted from blood. The sample's subset: CD45RA+ positively selected. The receptor comes from a man aged 18 to 29 in good health. V usage is TRBV6-1 and J usage is TRBJ1-5; D gene unclear. CDR3 in amino acids: CASSLLGQPQHF. The CDR3 DNA sequence: TGTGCCAGCAGCCTCCTGGGTCAGCCCCAGCATTTT.